Presented here are 7 T cell receptor beta chains from one specimen sequenced in a study of vaccination and CD4 T cells after COVID-19. These receptors' antigens are unknown. Treatment noted: approximately 11-day PBMC culture with coronavirus spike peptide pools or control peptides (ViraFEST assay). The Oncomine TCR Beta short-read assay was applied to DNA of cultured CD4+ T cells. One entry per CDR3 protein, called by TCRdb with MiXCR from the PCR reads. The data show about 20,000 distinct CDR3 sequences, 43% seen once. Sample: CD4+ T cells from blood, cultured in vitro, taken after SARS-CoV-2 vaccination. The receptor set was obtained from a human donor who had recovered from COVID-19.

The chain has TRBV20-1 and TRBJ2-7; TRBD2 might be the D (5 bases). Germline CDR1 reads DFQATT; CDR2 reads SNEGSKA (reference sequence). This CDR3 has 14 residues. The V gene lost 0 bases and the J gene lost 11 bases, with 20 bases spanning the gap. CDR3 coding DNA: TGCAGTGCTAGAGATATTGTCGGACTGAGAATGGAGTACTTC. Its protein product is CSARDIVGLRMEYF.

This clonotype was seen once. This sequence joins TRBV12-3 or TRBV12-4 and TRBJ2-5; unclear D gene. The CDR3 loop spans 13 amino acids. V was clipped by 5 bases and J by 5 bases, with 12 bases between them. CDR3 in amino acids: CASSARVFETQYF. The CDR3 bases are TGTGCCAGCAGTGCTAGAGTTTTTGAGACCCAGTACTTC.

V and J are TRBV28 and TRBJ2-5, with 7 bases that match TRBD1. J lost 4 bases, V lost 4 bases, and 6 bases had no gene match. Germline values: CDR1 MDHEN, CDR2 SYDVKM. CDR3 length equals 14 residues. The CDR3 protein is CASSSLTGAETQYF. The CDR3 DNA reads as TGTGCCAGCAGTTCGCTTACAGGGGCAGAGACCCAGTACTTC.

The CDR3 protein is CASSAETANTGELFF. CDR3 nucleotides: TGTGCCAGCAGTGCCGAGACCGCGAACACCGGGGAGCTGTTTTTT. The chain combines TRBV6-1 with TRBJ2-2; D is unresolved. The CDR3 runs 15 residues. V shed 4 bases and J shed 0 bases, with 9 bases lying between them. CDR1 is MNHNS and CDR2 is SASEGT in the germline V gene.

The chain couples TRBV20-1 to TRBJ1-1, with D uncertain. With 3 bases removed from V and 4 bases from J, the gap between germline ends came to 18 bases. This CDR3 region has 15 residues. Germline CDR1 is DFQATT and CDR2 is SNEGSKA (reference sequence). The CDR3 sequence: CSARARPHRGTEAFF. For the CDR3, the DNA is TGCAGTGCTAGGGCCCGCCCTCACCGCGGCACTGAAGCTTTCTTT.

This chain links TRBV7-3 with TRBJ2-1; 7 bases map to TRBD1. The length of the CDR3 is 15 residues. CDR1 and CDR2 (germline): SGHTA, FQGTGA. V lost 3 bases and J lost 4; bases outside the gene matches: 6. The chain's CDR3 is CASSFRDSLYNEQFF. CDR3 in DNA: TGTGCCAGCAGCTTCCGGGACAGCCTATACAATGAGCAGTTCTTC.

A few counts support this clonotype. The chain carries TRBV20-1 and TRBJ2-3; TRBD2 matches at 10 bases. Trimming removed 6 bases from V and 0 bases from J; junction bases left unmatched: 9. The V gene's germline CDR1 is DFQATT and CDR2 SNEGSKA (reference sequence). The CDR3 consists of 16 residues. As DNA, the CDR3 is TGCAGTGCCGAACCAGCGGGGGGGCGTAGCACAGATACGCAGTATTTT. It specifies CSAEPAGGRSTDTQYF.